The 17 T cell receptor beta chains given below trace back to one sample, sequenced in a study of Graves' ophthalmopathy and Graves' hyperthyroidism. Investigators amplified TCR beta CDR3 regions from RNA transcripts. First-round RT-PCR used HTBI primers; second-round multiplex PCR followed. TCRdb passed the multiplex PCR reads through MiXCR, listing each CDR3 protein once. Counted here are around 1.1 million distinct CDR3 sequences, about 38% occurring once; the ten biggest clones make up around 10%. Sequencing was performed on peripheral blood or thyroid tissue (not recorded which). These receptors all come from an adult man with Graves' hyperthyroidism.

There are many counts of this clonotype. The CDR3: CASSFQGRVETQYF. CDR3 DNA sequence: TGTGCCAGCAGCTTCCAGGGGAGGGTAGAGACCCAGTACTTC. The chain is built from TRBV5-8 and TRBJ2-5; D possibly corresponds to TRBD2 (7 bases). The germline gives CDR1 SGHTS, CDR2 YDEGEE. The CDR3 has 14 residues. Trimming cost V 2 bases and J 4 bases, with 12 bases left between them.

The chain couples TRBV19 to TRBJ1-2; weak D call: TRBD1 (5 bases). The CDR3 runs to 17 residues. V gave up 6 bases and J gave up 4 bases, with 24 bases separating them. Germline CDR1 reads LNHDA; CDR2 reads SQIVND (reference sequence). The CDR3 is CASSPLDRSQDPYGYTF. DNA for the CDR3: TGTGCCAGTAGCCCTTTAGACAGAAGCCAAGACCCCTATGGCTACACCTTC.

The rearrangement uses TRBV4-3 and TRBJ2-7; D may be TRBD1 (5 bases). V was clipped by 4 bases and J by 10 bases, with 17 bases between them. This CDR3 region has 13 residues. Looked up from germline, CDR1 is LGHNA and CDR2 is YSLEER. The CDR3 sequence is CASSPPGQGGQYF. The DNA of the CDR3 is TGCGCCAGCAGCCCGCCGGGCCAGGGTGGCCAGTACTTC.

Only a few counts were recorded for this clonotype. The rearrangement uses TRBV15 and TRBJ1-2; D ambiguous. V dropped 0 bases and J dropped 1 base, with 9 bases sitting between them. Germline loops: CDR1 LNHNV, CDR2 YYDKDF (reference sequence). The CDR3 consists of 15 residues. This CDR3 is CATSRERALNYGYTF. CDR3 coding DNA: TGTGCCACCAGCAGAGAAAGGGCCCTTAACTATGGCTACACCTTC.

This chain links TRBV25-1 with TRBJ2-5; the match to TRBD1 covers 7 bases. Trimming cost V 3 bases and J 5 bases; bases outside gene matches: 9. Germline lookup yields CDR1 MGHDK and CDR2 SYGVNS. CDR3 length equals 15 residues. The CDR3 DNA is TGTGCCAGCAGTGATTCAAAAGGGGGCTTGGAGACCCAGTACTTC. The encoded protein is CASSDSKGGLETQYF.

This clonotype was counted a few times. The V and J genes are TRBV7-2 and TRBJ2-7, with a weak D call TRBD2 (6 bases). Trimming pared 6 bases from V and 5 bases from J, leaving 23 bases between. Germline lookup yields CDR1 SGHTA and CDR2 FQGNSA. The CDR3 is made up of 16 amino acids. The CDR3 loop reads CASSFFGRLDDNEQYF. CDR3 bases: TGTGCCAGCAGTTTTTTCGGGAGACTGGATGATAACGAGCAGTACTTC.

About this clonotype: A much bigger clone sits one base away, suggesting this may be a read error. V usage is TRBV9 and J usage is TRBJ1-5, with D uncertain. Germline loops: CDR1 SGDLS, CDR2 YYNGEE. The CDR3 runs to 14 residues. The CDR3 reads CASSLGISNPPQHF. CDR3 coding DNA: TGTGCCAGCAGCTTAGGGATTAGCAATCCGCCCCAGCATTTT.

There are a few counts of this clonotype. This sequence joins TRBV19 and TRBJ1-5, with D unresolved. Trimming took 3 bases from V and 1 from J, leaving 10 bases between them. This CDR3 region has 15 residues. The V gene's germline CDR1 is LNHDA and CDR2 SQIVND (reference sequence). CDR3 sequence (DNA): TGTGCCAGTAGTATTTACGGTGGGAGCAATCAGCCCCAGCATTTT. Translated: CASSIYGGSNQPQHF.

In its sample, this clonotype was seen many times. The gene calls are TRBV7-8 and TRBJ1-2; TRBD1 is a possible D gene (5 bases). CDR3 size: 15 residues. Deletions cut 1 base from V and 8 bases from J, with 17 bases between. Germline lookup yields CDR1 SGHVS and CDR2 FQNEAQ. The CDR3 sequence is CASSLGLGHPVGYTF. Here the CDR3 DNA reads TGTGCCAGCAGCTTAGGTTTAGGACACCCCGTCGGCTACACCTTC.

Concerning this clonotype itself: This may be a read error, as it is one base from a much larger clone. The CDR3 region has the DNA TGTGCCATCAGCCAGGGGGCCACCGGGGAGCTGTTTTTT. It specifies CAISQGATGELFF. The chain joins TRBV7-9 to TRBJ2-2, with 8 bases fitting TRBD1. Germline V lookup: CDR1 SEHNR, CDR2 FQNEAQ (reference sequence). This CDR3 has 13 amino acids. The variable domain in full, with the rest retrieved from reference TRBV7-9 and TRBJ2-2, is DTGVSQNPRHKITKRGQNVTFRCDPISEHNRLYWYRQTLGQGPEFLTYFQNEAQLEKSRLLSDRFSAERPKGSFSTLEIQRTEQGDSAMYLCAISQGATGELFFGEGSRLTVL.

This clonotype was found a few times. J is TRBJ2-2 and V is TRBV2; 8 bases are a match to TRBD2. After removal of 6 bases from V and 5 bases from J, the junction contained 5 bases not matched to a gene. CDR3 length: 14 residues. The germline V gene has CDR1 SNHLY and CDR2 FYNNEI. CDR3 amino acids: CASRERERTGELFF. CDR3 bases: TGTGCCAGCAGAGAGCGGGAGAGGACCGGGGAGCTGTTTTTT.

This clonotype was counted ten times or more. The gene calls are TRBV7-9 and TRBJ2-7; the D gene is possibly TRBD1 (6 bases). The CDR3 is made up of 15 amino acids. Germline assignment: CDR1 SEHNR and CDR2 FQNEAQ (reference sequence). Trimming took off 1 base at V and 2 bases at J, with 12 bases between the two ends. Here the CDR3 DNA reads TGTGCCAGCAGCTTAGAAGGGACACTTACCTACGAGCAGTACTTC. Translated, it gives CASSLEGTLTYEQYF.

As regards this clonotype: A much larger clone differs from this one at a single base, so this may be a read error. The chain employs TRBV11-2 and TRBJ1-3, with D possibly matching TRBD1 (5 bases). Germline CDR1 is SGHAT and CDR2 is FQNNGV. This CDR3 comprises 12 residues. The V end lost 8 bases, the J end lost 10 bases, and 15 bases lay between the germline ends. CDR3 region: CASGGGSSTIYF. In DNA, the CDR3 is TGTGCCAGCGGCGGGGGTTCTTCGACCATATATTTT.

This clonotype was observed a handful of times. The CDR3 DNA follows: TGTGCCAGCAGTTTAGCCCTAGGACAGGCTAATTCACCCCTCCACTTT. This sequence encodes CASSLALGQANSPLHF. The gene calls are TRBV12-3 or TRBV12-4 and TRBJ1-6; 7 bases are shared with TRBD1. J was trimmed by 6 bases and V by 0 bases; bases with no gene match: 5. This CDR3 has 16 residues.

This clonotype has ten or more counts. This chain links TRBV7-6 with TRBJ1-2; TRBD1 agrees at 7 bases. The trim removed 5 bases at V and 7 bases at J, leaving 16 bases unmatched. Germline V lookup: CDR1 SGHVS, CDR2 FNYEAQ. This CDR3 region has 16 residues. The CDR3 reads CASSPTTGFGVGGYTF. As DNA, the CDR3 is TGTGCCAGCAGCCCGACGACAGGGTTTGGGGTTGGTGGCTACACCTTC.

This clonotype has a count of ten or more. The chain links TRBV14 to TRBJ1-6, with D possibly matching TRBD1 (5 bases). CDR1 and CDR2 (germline): SGHDN, FVKESK. V was trimmed by 3 bases and J by 9 bases, leaving 15 bases between them. The CDR3 covers 15 residues. CDR3 sequence: CASSQFGGLGSPLHF. In DNA form, the CDR3 reads TGTGCCAGCAGCCAGTTCGGGGGGTTGGGTTCACCCCTCCACTTT.

Of note for this clonotype: A much more abundant neighbour one base away suggests this may be a read error. The V and J genes are TRBV12-3 or TRBV12-4 and TRBJ1-2; D remains ambiguous. The CDR3 sequence is 12 residues long. Trimming took off 5 bases at V and 3 bases at J, with 7 bases between the two ends. Here the CDR3 DNA reads TGTGCCAGCAGTAGAGCTGACTATGGCTACACCTTC. This codes for CASSRADYGYTF.